This T cell receptor (beta chain) is drawn from a study of a mutant IDH1 vaccine in newly diagnosed glioma. The wider study: Eight vaccinations went to patients in weeks 1, 3, 5, 7, 11, 15, 19, 23. With temozolomide cycles, or 4-6 weeks after radiotherapy alone, vaccination was started. The treated population exhibited a male proportion of 62.5%, a female proportion of about 38%, and a mean age of approximately 41 years.

As for time point: week 11, during vaccination. Doses of 300 ug of mutant IDH1 20-mer peptide were given with topical imiquimod. Profiled with immunoSEQ multiplex PCR; TCRdb holds only in-frame clones, not every one. The data hold roughly 120,000 clones, with around 80% observed a single time. As for this clone: As yet, its antigen is unknown.

The sample here was PBMCs, taken from a glioma patient whose treatment included an IDH1 peptide vaccine. The TCR originated in a man in his forties with glioma.

The CDR3 is CASSQYGTSDSYEQYF. CDR3 DNA sequence: TGTGCCAGCAGCCAATACGGGACTAGCGATTCCTACGAGCAGTACTTC. V is TRBV4-2 and J is TRBJ2-7; 10 nucleotides agree with TRBD2. Unmatched junction bases numbered 5, after V lost 2 bases and J lost 1 base. The length of the CDR3 is 16 residues. In germline, CDR1 is LGHNA, CDR2 YNFKEQ.